The source of this T cell receptor beta chain is a study of blood T cell repertoires in COVID-19 (dated by TCRdb to 2020 to 2021). At the level of the whole study: Collaborator samples came from the United States, Italy and Spain and covered acute and convalescent phases of COVID-19. The repertoires were released in a freely available public database meant as a resource for research on the immune response to SARS-CoV-2. The dataset comprised deeply sampled blood TCRbeta repertoires from subjects exposed to, actively infected with, or recovered from COVID-19. Sample metadata almost always included a de-identified subject ID, COVID-19 status, age in years and sex. The material from the prospective study consisted of cDNA or gDNA derived from T cells, B-cell-depleted T cells, or PBMCs. Where available, HLA class I and class II types were taken from metadata supplied by the sample provider and were not determined by assay-based typing. Samples came from the ongoing ImmuneRACE study (first 160 participants) plus 1,254 subjects from 6 global collaborators. On the study overall, not on this receptor specifically: How much clinical and demographic metadata was included differed by source and by participant, and the metadata was provided uncurated.

TCRbeta CDR3 regions were amplified from genomic DNA by means of the immunoSEQ Assay, a bias-controlled multiplex PCR. For the original study's pipeline: The number of nucleated cells in each sample was estimated from the amplification of reference gene primers within the assay. To quantify the absolute abundance of each unique TCRbeta CDR3 rearrangement, sequence reads were collapsed and filtered. Productive Simpson clonality was computed per sample as the square root of Simpson's diversity index over productive rearrangements. TCRdb holds this immuneACCESS table with in-frame rearrangements only. Some clones are missing; in checked studies, unresolved V genes explain under half, and the rest has no known cause. The D gene and trimming were derived from the DNA, and the V and J assignments and clone size from that table. For this sample there are roughly 670,000 clones; over 80% appear just once. The ten biggest clones cover about 0.26% of the sample.

As to this clone: Its binding antigen is unknown. No much larger clone is present one base from it, and per-base qualities are unavailable.

The CDR3 contains 15 residues, cysteine and phenylalanine counted. Solely the CDR3 DNA is kept, with 45 bases framed from the first base. After removal of 1 base from V and 7 bases from J, the junction retains 7 bases not matched to a gene. According to the germline V gene, CDR1 reads SGHVS and CDR2 reads FNYEAQ. Collaborating institutions collected whole blood in K2EDTA tubes following their own protocols. For TCRbeta analysis, collaborators shipped samples as frozen whole blood, isolated PBMCs, or DNA extracted from either of those sample types. Recombination joined TRBV7-6 with TRBJ1-2, with 9 bases aligning to TRBD1. This TCR was sampled from a woman between 18 and 29 years old with acute or convalescent COVID-19. What was sequenced was peripheral blood. Read as DNA, the sequence is TGTGCCAGCAGCTTAGGTAGCGGGACAGGGCTTGGCTACACCTTC. It encodes CASSLGSGTGLGYTF.